This T cell receptor beta chain was identified in a study of human T cells and chemical hapten exposure. TCRdb re-called the RACE reads with MiXCR, one entry per CDR3 protein. The repertoire includes a few hundred thousand distinct CDR3 sequences, about 6.3% of them detected once, and about 6% sits in the top ten. General study points: TCRs at a frequency above 1 in 1000 stayed unchanged with DPC sensitization.

Trimming cost V 1 base and J 5 bases; bases outside gene matches: 8. The CDR3 spans 15 residues. The germline CDR1 and CDR2 sequences are LGHNA and YNFKEQ. Time point noted: patch test 2, 6 weeks after DPC sensitization. Treatment reported: therapeutic diphenylcyclopropenone sensitization with weekly scalp DPC. This clonotype was seen just once. Its antigen remains unidentified. This TCR came from a woman aged 18-29 years with alopecia areata. Some clones in this sample may be carry-over from other donors' samples. The material was whole blood, obtained in connection with sensitization to the hapten diphenylcyclopropenone (DPC). The chain has TRBV4-2 and TRBJ2-7; 7 nucleotides align to TRBD2. The CDR3 reads CASSQAWAGEDEQYF. CDR3 bases: TGTGCCAGCAGCCAAGCCTGGGCGGGGGAGGACGAGCAGTACTTC.